A selection of T cell receptor beta chains follows, all from one sample in a study of blood T cell repertoires in COVID-19. TCRdb's table, derived via immunoSEQ multiplex PCR, lists solely in-frame clones and lacks some. The sample lists 150,000 to 200,000 clones; around 85% were seen once. Sequencing was done on a sample of peripheral blood. These receptors originate from a man in his sixties who had recovered from COVID-19. Both conserved end residues are part of each CDR3. D genes are given only for firm matches. Clone size is given for some rows only: seen once, a few or many times, or a class if the clone is expanded.

cdr3_nt: TGTGCCACCACCCCTCAATCGGGAGGGAGCACTGAAGCTTTCTTT
cdr3_aa: CATTPQSGGSTEAFF
d_call: .
clone_size: .
v_call: TRBV19
j_call: TRBJ1-1

cdr3_nt: TGCGCCAGCAGCTTGACAGGGATGGATTCACCCCTCCACTTT
cdr3_aa: CASSLTGMDSPLHF
d_call: .
clone_size: .
v_call: TRBV5-1
j_call: TRBJ1-6

cdr3_nt: TGTGCCAGCAAGGGGGGGATCTATCAGCCCCAGCATTTT
cdr3_aa: CASKGGIYQPQHF
d_call: .
clone_size: .
v_call: TRBV6-5
j_call: TRBJ1-5

cdr3_nt: TGTGCCATCAAAGCGGGGGTCGGGACAGATACGCAGTATTTT
cdr3_aa: CAIKAGVGTDTQYF
d_call: TRBD2
clone_size: .
v_call: TRBV10-3
j_call: TRBJ2-3

cdr3_nt: TGTGCCAGCAGTGAAGAGTGGTACAGGATACTCTACGAGCAGTACTTC
cdr3_aa: CASSEEWYRILYEQYF
d_call: .
clone_size: .
v_call: TRBV6-1
j_call: TRBJ2-7

cdr3_nt: TGTGCCAGCAGCTCATCATGGAACACCGGGGAGCTGTTTTTT
cdr3_aa: CASSSSWNTGELFF
d_call: .
clone_size: .
v_call: TRBV11-2
j_call: TRBJ2-2

cdr3_nt: TGTGCCAGCAGCCCGGGACAGGGGGAGTCCTATGGCTACACCTTC
cdr3_aa: CASSPGQGESYGYTF
d_call: TRBD1
clone_size: .
v_call: TRBV7-9
j_call: TRBJ1-2

cdr3_nt: TGTGCCAGTAGTATCGGTAGCGGGATGGATACGCAGTATTTT
cdr3_aa: CASSIGSGMDTQYF
d_call: TRBD2
clone_size: .
v_call: TRBV19
j_call: TRBJ2-3

cdr3_nt: TGTGCCAGCAGTGACCGGGGGAGCGGGGGACGGGTTGAGCAGTTCTTC
cdr3_aa: CASSDRGSGGRVEQFF
d_call: TRBD2
clone_size: .
v_call: TRBV25-1
j_call: TRBJ2-1

cdr3_nt: TGTGCCAGCAGCCCCTCGCGGGGCCGCGGGGAGCAGTTCTTC
cdr3_aa: CASSPSRGRGEQFF
d_call: .
clone_size: once
v_call: TRBV7-2
j_call: TRBJ2-1

cdr3_nt: TGTGCCAGCAGTGACTCCAGGGGCAGCAATCAGCCCCAGCATTTT
cdr3_aa: CASSDSRGSNQPQHF
d_call: .
clone_size: once
v_call: TRBV6-5
j_call: TRBJ1-5

cdr3_nt: TGTGCCACCAGTGATAAGGGGGTTGAAGCTTTCTTT
cdr3_aa: CATSDKGVEAFF
d_call: .
clone_size: .
v_call: TRBV24-1
j_call: TRBJ1-1

cdr3_nt: TGTGCCAGCCAACCAGCGGGGGTCCAAGAGACCCAGTACTTC
cdr3_aa: CASQPAGVQETQYF
d_call: TRBD2
clone_size: .
v_call: TRBV18
j_call: TRBJ2-5

cdr3_nt: TGTGCCAGCACCACTCCACCCGGGGACAGGAACACTGAAGCTTTCTTT
cdr3_aa: CASTTPPGDRNTEAFF
d_call: TRBD1
clone_size: .
v_call: TRBV7-8
j_call: TRBJ1-1

cdr3_nt: TGTGCCAGCAGCGCTGGAGGACGGGACACCGGGGAGCTGTTTTTT
cdr3_aa: CASSAGGRDTGELFF
d_call: .
clone_size: .
v_call: TRBV5-5
j_call: TRBJ2-2

cdr3_nt: TGTGCCAGCAGCCCCACAACCCGGGAAAATTCACCCCTCCACTTT
cdr3_aa: CASSPTTRENSPLHF
d_call: .
clone_size: .
v_call: TRBV9
j_call: TRBJ1-6

cdr3_nt: TGTGCCAGCAGTCTAGCGAACGGGGAGCTGTTTTTT
cdr3_aa: CASSLANGELFF
d_call: .
clone_size: .
v_call: TRBV13
j_call: TRBJ2-2

cdr3_nt: TGTGCCAGCAGCTTAGGTGGACAGGGGTACAATGAGCAGTTCTTC
cdr3_aa: CASSLGGQGYNEQFF
d_call: TRBD1
clone_size: .
v_call: TRBV11-3
j_call: TRBJ2-1

cdr3_nt: TGTGCCAGCAGTGAAACGGGAGGCCCTGAAGCTTTCTTT
cdr3_aa: CASSETGGPEAFF
d_call: .
clone_size: .
v_call: TRBV6-1
j_call: TRBJ1-1

cdr3_nt: TGTGCCAGCAGCCCCGGGACTAGCGGAAGACAAGAGACCCAGTACTTC
cdr3_aa: CASSPGTSGRQETQYF
d_call: TRBD2
clone_size: .
v_call: TRBV3-1/TRBV3-2
j_call: TRBJ2-5

cdr3_nt: TGTGCCAGCAGCTTCGGGGGTACCCAAGAGACCCAGTACTTC
cdr3_aa: CASSFGGTQETQYF
d_call: .
clone_size: .
v_call: TRBV5-4
j_call: TRBJ2-5

cdr3_nt: TGCGCCAGCAGTTATCAGGGGGTCACTGAAGCTTTCTTT
cdr3_aa: CASSYQGVTEAFF
d_call: TRBD1
clone_size: once
v_call: TRBV5-1
j_call: TRBJ1-1

cdr3_nt: TGCAGTGCTAGAAGGGGGCAGGAAGCTTTCTTT
cdr3_aa: CSARRGQEAFF
d_call: TRBD1
clone_size: .
v_call: TRBV20-1
j_call: TRBJ1-1

cdr3_nt: TGTGCCATCAGTGACAGGGGTGGGGACACTGAAGCTTTCTTT
cdr3_aa: CAISDRGGDTEAFF
d_call: .
clone_size: .
v_call: TRBV10-3
j_call: TRBJ1-1

cdr3_nt: TGTGCCTGGTCGAGGGAGAATTGGTCTGGAAACACCATATATTTT
cdr3_aa: CAWSRENWSGNTIYF
d_call: .
clone_size: .
v_call: TRBV30
j_call: TRBJ1-3

cdr3_nt: TGCAGTGGGGGGGGACAAGAGACCCAGTACTTC
cdr3_aa: CSGGGQETQYF
d_call: TRBD2
clone_size: .
v_call: TRBV20-1
j_call: TRBJ2-5

cdr3_nt: TGTGCCAGCAGCCTTGGGGGGACGCTGACCCAGTACTTC
cdr3_aa: CASSLGGTLTQYF
d_call: .
clone_size: once
v_call: TRBV3-1/TRBV3-2
j_call: TRBJ2-5

cdr3_nt: TGCGCCAGCAGCTTGGTTGTCCACACAGATACGCAGTATTTT
cdr3_aa: CASSLVVHTDTQYF
d_call: .
clone_size: .
v_call: TRBV5-1
j_call: TRBJ2-3

cdr3_nt: TGTGCCAGCAGCTTAGACACAAACTCCTACGAGCAGTACTTC
cdr3_aa: CASSLDTNSYEQYF
d_call: .
clone_size: many
v_call: TRBV7-2
j_call: TRBJ2-7

cdr3_nt: TGCGCCAGCGCCCCACGGGGAGTTAACTATGGCTACACCTTC
cdr3_aa: CASAPRGVNYGYTF
d_call: .
clone_size: .
v_call: TRBV5-1
j_call: TRBJ1-2

cdr3_nt: TGTGCCAGCAGCTCTCAGGACAGCCCCGTTGACTTT
cdr3_aa: CASSSQDSPVDF
d_call: .
clone_size: few
v_call: TRBV7-2
j_call: TRBJ1-6

cdr3_nt: TGTGCCAGCAGCTCTTCGGACAGGGACAGCAATCAGCCCCAGCATTTT
cdr3_aa: CASSSSDRDSNQPQHF
d_call: TRBD1
clone_size: .
v_call: TRBV7-9
j_call: TRBJ1-5

cdr3_nt: TGTGCCAGCAGCCGAACACTATCTGGGGCCAACGTCCTGACTTTC
cdr3_aa: CASSRTLSGANVLTF
d_call: .
clone_size: .
v_call: TRBV7-3
j_call: TRBJ2-6

cdr3_nt: TGTGCCAGCAGCCCGAGTGGACGAATCGGGACTAGCAACGCAGATACGCAGTATTTT
cdr3_aa: CASSPSGRIGTSNADTQYF
d_call: TRBD2
clone_size: .
v_call: TRBV7-2
j_call: TRBJ2-3

cdr3_nt: TGTGCCAGCAGCTTAGGGCGGATGCAAGAGACCCAGTACTTC
cdr3_aa: CASSLGRMQETQYF
d_call: .
clone_size: .
v_call: TRBV11-2
j_call: TRBJ2-5

cdr3_nt: TGTGCCAGCAGCTTAGACGGAGGAAGCCCCTACGAGCAGTACTTC
cdr3_aa: CASSLDGGSPYEQYF
d_call: .
clone_size: once
v_call: TRBV11-2
j_call: TRBJ2-7

cdr3_nt: TGTGCCAGCGGCAAGGGACAGGCGAACACCGGGGAGCTGTTTTTT
cdr3_aa: CASGKGQANTGELFF
d_call: TRBD1
clone_size: .
v_call: TRBV7-9
j_call: TRBJ2-2

cdr3_nt: TGTGCCAGCAGCGTAGCTCCGGACAGGGGGGAAAAACTGTTTTTT
cdr3_aa: CASSVAPDRGEKLFF
d_call: TRBD1
clone_size: .
v_call: TRBV9
j_call: TRBJ1-4

cdr3_nt: TGTGCCAGCAACAAATTTAAGGGGGCATACACTGAAGCTTTCTTT
cdr3_aa: CASNKFKGAYTEAFF
d_call: .
clone_size: once
v_call: TRBV21-1
j_call: TRBJ1-1

cdr3_nt: TGTGCCACCAGCAGAGATGGCGGGGGGAACCAAGAGACCCAGTACTTC
cdr3_aa: CATSRDGGGNQETQYF
d_call: TRBD2
clone_size: once
v_call: TRBV15
j_call: TRBJ2-5

cdr3_nt: TGCGCCAGCAGCTCTACCGGGACAGGGAGCTTTGAGACCCAGTACTTC
cdr3_aa: CASSSTGTGSFETQYF
d_call: TRBD1
clone_size: .
v_call: TRBV5-1
j_call: TRBJ2-5

cdr3_nt: TGTGCCAGTACACCGGGACAGGGCACCTACGAGCAGTACTTC
cdr3_aa: CASTPGQGTYEQYF
d_call: TRBD1
clone_size: once
v_call: TRBV27
j_call: TRBJ2-7

cdr3_nt: TGTGCCAGCAGCCTCAGGGGCACAGATACGCAGTATTTT
cdr3_aa: CASSLRGTDTQYF
d_call: .
clone_size: .
v_call: TRBV3-1/TRBV3-2
j_call: TRBJ2-3

cdr3_nt: TGTGCCAGCAGCTGGGACTTCTCGGCGTTCCTCCACTTT
cdr3_aa: CASSWDFSAFLHF
d_call: .
clone_size: .
v_call: TRBV6-2/TRBV6-3
j_call: TRBJ1-6

cdr3_nt: TGTGCCAGCAGCCAACAGGGGAGCGGGGGGGGCGAGCAGTACTTC
cdr3_aa: CASSQQGSGGGEQYF
d_call: TRBD2
clone_size: .
v_call: TRBV4-2
j_call: TRBJ2-7

cdr3_nt: TGTGCCAGTAGTATTCTAGCAGGCAATGAGCAGTTCTTC
cdr3_aa: CASSILAGNEQFF
d_call: .
clone_size: once
v_call: TRBV19
j_call: TRBJ2-1

cdr3_nt: TGTGCCAGCAGTTCCCGCCAACGGGGGGCCGGGGAGCTGTTTTTT
cdr3_aa: CASSSRQRGAGELFF
d_call: TRBD2
clone_size: .
v_call: TRBV6-1
j_call: TRBJ2-2

cdr3_nt: TGTGCCAGCTCACCCCCCAGGGCAGGGCGGGGTGAGCAGTTCTTC
cdr3_aa: CASSPPRAGRGEQFF
d_call: .
clone_size: .
v_call: TRBV18
j_call: TRBJ2-1

cdr3_nt: TGTGCCAGCAGCGGTAATTACAATGAGCAGTTCTTC
cdr3_aa: CASSGNYNEQFF
d_call: .
clone_size: .
v_call: TRBV6-5
j_call: TRBJ2-1

cdr3_nt: TGTGCCAGCAGCGCCCGACAGGGAACGGATACGCAGTATTTT
cdr3_aa: CASSARQGTDTQYF
d_call: TRBD1
clone_size: few
v_call: TRBV7-9
j_call: TRBJ2-3

cdr3_nt: TGTGCCTCCCACCGGGACAGGAACACTGAAGCTTTCTTT
cdr3_aa: CASHRDRNTEAFF
d_call: TRBD1
clone_size: .
v_call: TRBV30
j_call: TRBJ1-1

cdr3_nt: TGTGCCAGTAGTATACGGCAGGGACAGCTATACGAGCAGTACTTC
cdr3_aa: CASSIRQGQLYEQYF
d_call: TRBD1
clone_size: .
v_call: TRBV19
j_call: TRBJ2-7

cdr3_nt: TGTGCCAGTAACTCGCGGGTAAATGAGCAGTTCTTC
cdr3_aa: CASNSRVNEQFF
d_call: .
clone_size: .
v_call: TRBV12-3/TRBV12-4
j_call: TRBJ2-1

cdr3_nt: TGTGCCACACAGGGGGGAAAACTGTTTTTT
cdr3_aa: CATQGGKLFF
d_call: TRBD1
clone_size: .
v_call: TRBV6-5
j_call: TRBJ1-4

cdr3_nt: TGCGCCAGCAGCCCCGTCGGGAGGAGTTCTAACTATGGCTACACCTTC
cdr3_aa: CASSPVGRSSNYGYTF
d_call: .
clone_size: .
v_call: TRBV4-3
j_call: TRBJ1-2